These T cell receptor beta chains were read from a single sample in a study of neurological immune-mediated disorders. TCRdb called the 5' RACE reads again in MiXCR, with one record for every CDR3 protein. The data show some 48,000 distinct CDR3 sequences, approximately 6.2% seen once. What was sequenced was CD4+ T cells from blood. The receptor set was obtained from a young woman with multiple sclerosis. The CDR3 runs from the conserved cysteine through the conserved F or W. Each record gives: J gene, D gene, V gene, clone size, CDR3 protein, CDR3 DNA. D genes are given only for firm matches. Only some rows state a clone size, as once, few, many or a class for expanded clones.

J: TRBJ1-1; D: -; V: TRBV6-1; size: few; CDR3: CASSAGRVNTEAFF; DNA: TGTGCCAGCAGTGCTGGCAGGGTGAACACTGAAGCTTTCTTT
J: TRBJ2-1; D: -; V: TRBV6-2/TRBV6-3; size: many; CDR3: CASRITGTYYNEQFF; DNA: TGTGCCAGCAGAATTACCGGGACATACTACAATGAGCAGTTCTTC
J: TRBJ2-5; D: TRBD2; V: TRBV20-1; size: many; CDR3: CSARDATSGQETQYF; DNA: TGCAGTGCTAGAGACGCAACTAGCGGACAAGAGACCCAGTACTTC
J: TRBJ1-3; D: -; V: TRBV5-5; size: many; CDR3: CASSLGGAGNTIYF; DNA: TGTGCCAGCAGCTTGGGCGGAGCTGGAAACACCATATATTTT
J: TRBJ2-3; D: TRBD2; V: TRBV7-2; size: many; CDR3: CASSSTSVPTDTQYF; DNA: TGTGCCAGCAGCTCGACTAGCGTGCCCACAGATACGCAGTATTTT
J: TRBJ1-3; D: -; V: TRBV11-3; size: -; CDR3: CASSSGTPSGNAIYF; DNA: TGTGCCAGCAGCTCCGGGACTCCCTCTGGAAACGCCATATATTTT
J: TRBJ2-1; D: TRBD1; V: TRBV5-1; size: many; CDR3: CASSLVGQGWNEQFF; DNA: TGCGCCAGCAGCTTGGTGGGACAGGGGTGGAATGAGCAGTTCTTC
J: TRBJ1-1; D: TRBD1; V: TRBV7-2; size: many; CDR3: CASSPDRGGPNTEAFF; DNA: TGTGCCAGCAGCCCAGACAGGGGGGGACCCAACACTGAAGCTTTCTTT
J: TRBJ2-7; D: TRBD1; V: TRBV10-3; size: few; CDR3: CAIRQGAEQYF; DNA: TGTGCCATCAGGCAGGGGGCCGAGCAGTACTTC
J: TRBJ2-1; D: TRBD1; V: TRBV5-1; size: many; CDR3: CASSNTGGVRSYNEQFF; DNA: TGCGCCAGCAGCAATACAGGGGGCGTGAGATCCTACAATGAGCAGTTCTTC
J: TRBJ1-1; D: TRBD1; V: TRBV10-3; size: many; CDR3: CAISERTGVNTEAFF; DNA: TGTGCCATCAGTGAAAGGACAGGGGTGAACACTGAAGCTTTCTTT
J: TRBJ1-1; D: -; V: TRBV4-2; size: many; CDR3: CASSQKITGNTEAFF; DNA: TGTGCCAGCAGCCAAAAGATCACAGGTAACACTGAAGCTTTCTTT
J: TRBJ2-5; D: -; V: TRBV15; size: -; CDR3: CATSPRQVQETQYF; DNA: TGTGCCACCAGCCCACGACAGGTCCAAGAGACCCAGTACTTC